This T cell receptor beta chain was captured by sequencing in a study of shared clonotypes between healthy human individuals. The naive CD8 fraction comprised CD45RO-negative cells positively selected for CCR7 and excluded terminally differentiated effector memory CD45RA+ cells. The protocol was immunoSEQ multiplex PCR, while the TCRdb copy is restricted to in-frame clones and leaves out a portion. The table includes hundreds of thousands of clones, roughly 96% detected once. With 3 bases removed from V and 2 bases from J, the gap between germline ends came to 11 bases. The CDR3 has 15 residues. CDR1 is SNHLY, CDR2 FYNNEI, per germline.

This TCR derives from a woman aged 30 to 39 in good health. This chain joins TRBV2 and TRBJ2-1; D is uncertain. Sequencing input: naive CD8+ T cells sorted from blood. CDR3 DNA: TGTGCCAGCAGTGATCGGAGCCCTCCCTACAATGAGCAGTTCTTC. It is translated as CASSDRSPPYNEQFF.